The clone carrying this TCR beta chain was picked up one time. The antigen remains undetermined. Those donating, healthy Caucasian individuals from Russia, were aged roughly 6 to 90. Alongside a J-beta primer mix, a sample-barcoded 5' primer served in a second PCR lasting roughly 6 to 11 cycles. Every cDNA molecule bore a tag from a template-switch adaptor containing 12 random nucleotides. TCRdb re-called the 5' RACE reads through MiXCR, storing one row per CDR3 protein. The table records around 1,100,000 distinct CDR3 sequences, roughly two fifths of them present only once. This entry comes from a study of blood T cells in healthy people across ages. Regarding the study as a whole: PBMC samples, being unsorted, prevented any conclusive comparison of naive and antigen-experienced cells.

The specimen sequenced was blood. The TCR sequence derives from a man aged 18-30 years in good health.

The CDR3 protein is CASRLLTGTWPQHF. As DNA, the CDR3 is TGTGCCAGCAGACTACTCACAGGGACGTGGCCCCAGCATTTT. The chain uses TRBV28 and TRBJ1-5; D possibly corresponds to TRBD1 (6 bases). Germline V gives CDR1 MDHEN, CDR2 SYDVKM. The CDR3 length is 14 residues. V lost 6 bases and J lost 9, with 18 bases in between.